One and the same sample provided the 31 T cell receptor beta chains below, sequenced in a study of early T cells in non-severe SARS-CoV-2 infection. TCRdb itself ran the 5' RACE reads through MiXCR, one entry per CDR3 protein. The sample yields some 58,000 distinct CDR3 sequences, around 10% seen once. This sample comprised whole blood, obtained at baseline. The receptors stem from an adult who was a healthcare worker with PCR-confirmed SARS-CoV-2 infection or an uninfected control (not recorded which).

This chain joins TRBV6-6 and TRBJ2-7; D call uncertain. V gave up 4 bases and J gave up 5 bases, with 9 bases separating them. The CDR3 totals 12 residues. Germline CDR1 and CDR2: MNHNY and SVGAGI (reference sequence). DNA for the CDR3: TGTGCCAGCAGTTCAATTAGGGACGAGCAGTACTTC. Amino acids: CASSSIRDEQYF.

This clonotype was detected a few times. The V call is TRBV6-2 or TRBV6-3, the J call TRBJ2-7, with D unclear. Trimming cost V 4 bases and J 2 bases, with 9 bases left between them. Germline loops: CDR1 MNHEY, CDR2 SVGEGT. The CDR3 runs to 13 residues. As DNA, the CDR3 is TGTGCCAGCAGTTTGCTAAAACCCTACGAGCAGTACTTC. Protein: CASSLLKPYEQYF.

This clonotype was picked up many times. The chain is built from TRBV7-9 and TRBJ1-6, with D perhaps TRBD1 (5 bases). This CDR3 comprises 15 residues. Germline values: CDR1 SEHNR, CDR2 FQNEAQ (reference sequence). The ends were cut back, 2 bases at V and 9 bases at J, with 14 bases in the middle. The CDR3 DNA follows: TGTGCCAGCAGCTTAAGCGGGGGGACCACTTCACCCCTCCACTTT. Translating gives CASSLSGGTTSPLHF.

This clonotype was picked up many times. The chain is built from TRBV7-6 and TRBJ1-6, with D maybe TRBD1 (5 bases). V was cut by 5 bases and J by 9 bases, with 14 bases left in between. The CDR3 extends over 14 amino acids. Looked up from germline, CDR1 is SGHVS and CDR2 is FNYEAQ. Here the CDR3 reads CASSPGVGGSPLHF. CDR3 bases: TGTGCCAGCAGCCCGGGGGTGGGCGGTTCACCCCTCCACTTT.

This rearrangement joins TRBV27 to TRBJ2-3, with 9 bases that match TRBD2. Unmatched junction bases numbered 10, after V lost 6 bases and J lost 9 bases. Per the germline V gene, CDR1 is MNHEY and CDR2 is SMNVEV (reference sequence). The CDR3 sequence is 14 residues long. The CDR3 DNA sequence: TGTGCCAGCAGGGCTAGCGGGGAGCCCGTAACGCAGTATTTT. This encodes CASRASGEPVTQYF.

The table lists this clonotype with a few counts. The CDR3 loop is CASSQGGASGIQYF. In DNA, the CDR3 is TGTGCCAGCAGCCAAGGAGGAGCCAGCGGCATTCAGTACTTC. The chain carries TRBV4-2 and TRBJ2-4; D perhaps matches TRBD2 (5 bases). V lost 1 base to trimming and J lost 9 bases, with 13 bases between them. From germline, CDR1 is LGHNA and CDR2 YNFKEQ. The CDR3 contains 14 residues.

This clonotype was counted only a few times. The J gene is TRBJ1-1, the V gene TRBV3-1; the D gene is possibly TRBD1 (6 bases). The CDR3 spans 14 residues. Trimming removed 2 bases from V and 8 bases from J, with 15 bases in between. Germline assignment: CDR1 LGHDT and CDR2 YNNKEL (reference sequence). DNA for the CDR3: TGTGCCAGCAGCCAAAAGGGGGGGCGGCGAGAAGCTTTCTTT. This codes for CASSQKGGRREAFF.

There are many counts of this clonotype. The chain uses TRBV19 and TRBJ1-5; no definite D call. V lost 6 bases and J 2 bases, leaving 17 bases between the germline ends. Germline CDR1 and CDR2: LNHDA and SQIVND (reference sequence). The CDR3 runs to 16 residues. The CDR3 nucleotides read TGTGCCAGTAGGGCTAGACATTCGGAGGGCAATCAGCCCCAGCATTTT. It is translated as CASRARHSEGNQPQHF.

Only a few counts were recorded for this clonotype. CDR3 region: CASTRDSSNEQFF. Here the CDR3 DNA reads TGTGCCAGCACGCGGGACTCCAGCAATGAGCAGTTCTTC. The V call is TRBV5-5, the J call TRBJ2-1, with D tentatively TRBD2 (6 bases). Germline V lookup: CDR1 SGHKS, CDR2 YYEKEE (reference sequence). CDR3 length equals 13 residues. The V gene lost 6 bases and the J gene lost 6 bases, with 13 bases spanning the gap.

This clonotype showed up just a few times. The chain is built from TRBV5-4 and TRBJ2-3; D is uncertain. V was clipped by 2 bases and J by 1 base, with 8 bases between them. Per the germline V gene, CDR1 is SGHNT and CDR2 is YYREEE (reference sequence). CDR3 length equals 14 residues. In DNA, the CDR3 is TGTGCCAGCAGCTTATCCGTCGGCACAGATACGCAGTATTTT. Protein product: CASSLSVGTDTQYF.

This chain uses TRBV20-1 with TRBJ1-4; a possible D gene is TRBD1 (6 bases). This CDR3 region has 15 residues. V was shortened by 0 bases and J by 12 bases, with 20 bases between the two germline ends. The germline V gene encodes CDR1 DFQATT and CDR2 SNEGSKA (reference sequence). CDR3 in DNA: TGCAGTGCTAGAGATTTCAGGGGTTCCGGGAAAGAACTGTTTTTT. It encodes CSARDFRGSGKELFF.

The V call is TRBV4-1, the J call TRBJ2-1; TRBD1 matches at 8 bases. V gave up 2 bases and J gave up 10 bases; unmatched junction bases: 7. The germline V gene has CDR1 MGHRA and CDR2 YSYEKL. The CDR3 contains 14 residues. The CDR3 DNA is TGCGCCAGCAGCCAAAGACAGGGGTCGGGGGAGCAGTTCTTC. Residues: CASSQRQGSGEQFF.

This clonotype was observed many times. The chain couples TRBV2 to TRBJ1-4; the match to TRBD1 covers 10 bases. Germline assignment: CDR1 SNHLY and CDR2 FYNNEI. CDR3 length: 15 amino acids. V trimming: 6 bases; J trimming: 7 bases; junction bases outside the gene matches: 8. The CDR3 sequence: CASRADRGLSEKLFF. CDR3 in DNA: TGTGCCAGCAGGGCTGACAGGGGGCTATCTGAAAAACTGTTTTTT.

This clonotype was picked up a small number of times. CDR3 DNA: TGTGCCAGCAGCTCGAGAGGGGGTAGTTCGACTGAAGCTTTCTTT. Protein product: CASSSRGGSSTEAFF. The J gene is TRBJ1-1, the V gene TRBV7-9; TRBD1 might be the D (6 bases). This CDR3 has 15 residues. Trimming cost V 4 bases and J 5 bases, with 17 bases left between them. Germline V CDR1 and CDR2: SEHNR, FQNEAQ (reference sequence). The whole variable domain, filled in from reference TRBV7-9 and TRBJ1-1, reads DTGVSQNPRHKITKRGQNVTFRCDPISEHNRLYWYRQTLGQGPEFLTYFQNEAQLEKSRLLSDRFSAERPKGSFSTLEIQRTEQGDSAMYLCASSSRGGSSTEAFFGQGTRLTVV.

This clonotype has just a few counts. V usage is TRBV7-2 and J usage is TRBJ2-3; D possibly matches TRBD1 or TRBD2 (5 bases each). From germline, CDR1 is SGHTA and CDR2 FQGNSA. V was pared by 7 bases and J by 0 bases, with 17 bases between. The CDR3 totals 16 residues. The CDR3 sequence: CASTPLGGASTDTQYF. In nucleotides, the CDR3 is TGTGCCAGCACCCCTCTTGGGGGAGCTAGCACAGATACGCAGTATTTT.

For the CDR3, the DNA is TGTGCCAGCAGCGCCGAAGCTGGGGTAGATACGCAGTATTTT. The encoded protein is CASSAEAGVDTQYF. This chain connects TRBV11-2 to TRBJ2-3; no firm D call. The CDR3 covers 14 residues. Germline CDR1 reads SGHAT; CDR2 reads FQNNGV. V lost 5 bases and J 5 bases, leaving 14 bases between the germline ends. The full variable domain, completed using reference TRBV11-2 and TRBJ2-3, is EAGVAQSPRYKIIEKRQSVAFWCNPISGHATLYWYQQILGQGPKLLIQFQNNGVVDDSQLPKDRFSAERLKGVDSTLKIQPAKLEDSAVYLCASSAEAGVDTQYFGPGTRLTVL.

This chain connects TRBV10-3 to TRBJ1-1; 7 nucleotides match TRBD1. This CDR3 comprises 14 residues. The trim removed 6 bases at V and 0 bases at J, leaving 4 bases unmatched. Germline V gives CDR1 ENHRY, CDR2 SYGVKD. The DNA of the CDR3 is TGTGCCATCAGGAAGGGGGCCCTGAACACTGAAGCTTTCTTT. This sequence encodes CAIRKGALNTEAFF.

In its sample, this clonotype was seen a few times. The chain has TRBV6-2 or TRBV6-3 and TRBJ2-1, with TRBD2 matching 10 bases. V gave up 8 bases and J gave up 8 bases; unmatched junction bases: 15. This CDR3 spans 16 amino acids. Germline CDR1 is MNHEY and CDR2 is SVGEGT. CDR3 amino acids: CASRPQREGVHDEQFF. DNA of the CDR3: TGTGCCAGCCGACCTCAGCGGGAGGGAGTGCACGATGAGCAGTTCTTC.

This clonotype was observed a few times. The chain combines TRBV7-6 with TRBJ2-3; D remains ambiguous. This CDR3 has 13 amino acids. The V and J ends lost 2 bases and 3 bases respectively, with 6 bases between them. Germline CDR1 is SGHVS and CDR2 is FNYEAQ. This CDR3 is CASSLLPTDTQYF. CDR3 nucleotides: TGTGCCAGCAGCTTACTGCCGACAGATACGCAGTATTTT.

This clonotype was seen ten or more times. The V and J genes are TRBV6-6 and TRBJ1-1; D gene unclear. Germline CDR1 is MNHNY and CDR2 is SVGAGI (reference sequence). The CDR3 has 11 amino acids. In DNA form, the CDR3 reads TGTGCGACCGCGGTGGGCACTGAAGCTTTCTTT. Amino acid sequence: CATAVGTEAFF.

V and J are TRBV12-3 or TRBV12-4 and TRBJ2-2; TRBD2 might be the D (5 bases). The length of the CDR3 is 14 residues. The germline V and J ends were trimmed by 1 base and 6 bases, with 9 bases remaining between them. CDR3: CASSLDSSPGELFF. The CDR3 bases are TGTGCCAGCAGTTTAGACTCTAGCCCCGGGGAGCTGTTTTTT.

The chain links TRBV4-3 to TRBJ2-2; TRBD1 is a possible D gene (6 bases). V shed 2 bases and J shed 5 bases, with 12 bases lying between them. The CDR3 has 15 amino acids. Germline assignment: CDR1 LGHNA and CDR2 YSLEER. CDR3 coding DNA: TGCGCCAGCAGCCAAACTACAGGGCCGACCGGGGAGCTGTTTTTT. Translated: CASSQTTGPTGELFF.

In its sample, this clonotype was seen many times. This rearrangement joins TRBV4-3 to TRBJ2-3; TRBD2 agrees at 10 bases. After removal of 5 bases from V and 4 bases from J, the junction contained 21 bases not matched to a gene. Germline CDR1 reads LGHNA; CDR2 reads YSLEER. The CDR3 contains 20 residues. The CDR3 DNA is TGCGCCAGCAGCGGAGCACCGGAGCCCCTCACTAGCGGGGTATCAGATACGCAGTATTTT. Its translation is CASSGAPEPLTSGVSDTQYF.

This clonotype appeared a few times. V is TRBV6-1 and J is TRBJ2-1, with D uncertain. V lost 2 bases to trimming and J lost 7 bases, with 9 bases between them. The CDR3 spans 13 residues. The germline gives CDR1 MNHNS, CDR2 SASEGT. The CDR3 sequence: CASSEFGVNEQFF. The CDR3 DNA reads as TGTGCCAGCAGTGAATTTGGCGTTAATGAGCAGTTCTTC.

The chain uses TRBV5-4 and TRBJ1-1; D perhaps matches TRBD1 (6 bases). The CDR3 contains 14 residues. Germline V gene lookup returns CDR1 SGHNT and CDR2 YYREEE (reference sequence). V was clipped by 2 bases and J by 1 base, with 9 bases between them. CDR3 in DNA: TGTGCCAGCAGCTTCTTGACAGGGAACACTGAAGCTTTCTTT. This gives the protein CASSFLTGNTEAFF.

J is TRBJ2-1 and V is TRBV20-1; D is perhaps TRBD2 (5 bases). Trimming stripped 0 bases from V and 6 bases from J, with 15 bases between. Germline V gives CDR1 DFQATT, CDR2 SNEGSKA (reference sequence). This CDR3 is built from 15 residues. The CDR3 bases are TGCAGTGCTAGAGAAGGGAGCCGGACCTCCAATGAGCAGTTCTTC. Residues: CSAREGSRTSNEQFF.

This clonotype was observed a single time. V is TRBV12-3 or TRBV12-4 and J is TRBJ1-5, with D unresolved. Trimming took off 5 bases at V and 4 bases at J, with 9 bases between the two ends. The length of the CDR3 is 13 residues. CDR3 region: CASSVRGNQPQHF. The CDR3 nucleotides read TGTGCCAGCAGTGTTCGGGGAAATCAGCCCCAGCATTTT.

The chain has TRBV6-5 and TRBJ2-3, with D perhaps matching TRBD2 (5 bases). The CDR3 is 14 residues long. Trimming left V 8 bases short and J 5 bases short, with 17 bases between. Germline V gene data show CDR1 as MNHEY and CDR2 as SVGAGI. CDR3 sequence: CASASRTVEDTQYF. CDR3 nucleotide sequence: TGTGCCAGCGCAAGCCGGACTGTCGAAGATACGCAGTATTTT.

This clonotype has ten or more counts. CDR3 coding DNA: TGCAGCGTTGACAGGCTCTATGGCTACACCTTC. Its translation: CSVDRLYGYTF. The genes are TRBV29-1 and TRBJ1-2; D is ambiguous. Trimming shortened V by 3 bases and J by 4 bases, and 6 bases separated the two germline ends. The CDR3 is made up of 11 amino acids. Germline V gives CDR1 SQVTM, CDR2 ANQGSEA.

At least ten counts were recorded for this clonotype. CDR3 amino acids: CASSDRAMNTEAFF. CDR3 DNA sequence: TGTGCCAGCAGTGACAGGGCAATGAACACTGAAGCTTTCTTT. The rearrangement joins TRBV2 to TRBJ1-1; TRBD1 might be the D (5 bases). Germline V gene lookup returns CDR1 SNHLY and CDR2 FYNNEI. With 3 bases removed from V and 0 bases from J, the gap between germline ends came to 8 bases. The CDR3 sequence is 14 residues long.

The gene calls are TRBV6-1 and TRBJ1-3; D not resolved. Germline V gene lookup returns CDR1 MNHNS and CDR2 SASEGT. This CDR3 is built from 14 residues. V gave up 7 bases and J gave up 3 bases, with 13 bases separating them. CDR3 loop: CASIPTYDGNTIYF. As DNA, the CDR3 is TGTGCCAGCATTCCGACATACGATGGAAACACCATATATTTT.